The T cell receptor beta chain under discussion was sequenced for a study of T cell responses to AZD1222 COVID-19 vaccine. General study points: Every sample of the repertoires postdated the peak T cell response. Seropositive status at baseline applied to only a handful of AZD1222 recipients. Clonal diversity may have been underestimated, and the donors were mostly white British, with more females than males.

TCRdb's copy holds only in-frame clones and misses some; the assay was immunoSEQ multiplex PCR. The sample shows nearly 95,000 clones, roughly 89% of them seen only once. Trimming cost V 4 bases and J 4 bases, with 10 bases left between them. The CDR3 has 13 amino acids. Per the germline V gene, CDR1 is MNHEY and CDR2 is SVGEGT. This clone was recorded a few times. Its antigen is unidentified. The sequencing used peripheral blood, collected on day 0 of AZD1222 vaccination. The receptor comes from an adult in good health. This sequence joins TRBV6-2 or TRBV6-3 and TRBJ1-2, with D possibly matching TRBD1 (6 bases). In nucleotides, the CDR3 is TGTGCCAGCAGTTCGGACAGCCCCTATGGCTACACCTTC. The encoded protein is CASSSDSPYGYTF.